Below are 14 T cell receptor beta chains sequenced from a single sample in a study of Graves' ophthalmopathy and Graves' hyperthyroidism. Amplified material comprised TCR beta CDR3 regions derived from RNA transcripts. After a first-round RT-PCR with HTBI primers, a second-round multiplex PCR was run. TCRdb itself ran the multiplex PCR reads through MiXCR, one entry per CDR3 protein. The profile covers about 220,000 distinct CDR3 sequences, with 20% to 25% appearing a single time and about 40% taken by the ten largest. The source material was peripheral blood. These receptors were obtained from a woman in her forties or fifties with Graves' ophthalmopathy.

This clonotype was counted at least ten times. The chain joins TRBV7-6 to TRBJ1-5; TRBD1 matches 7 bases. The CDR3 spans 15 residues. With V trimmed by 5 bases and J by 6 bases, 10 bases remained unmatched. Germline V gives CDR1 SGHVS, CDR2 FNYEAQ. Here the CDR3 DNA reads TGTGCCAGCAGCACAGGGAGAGGGGGCGGTCAGCCCCAGCATTTT. It yields the protein CASSTGRGGGQPQHF.

At least ten counts were recorded for this clonotype. This chain uses TRBV19 with TRBJ2-5; maybe TRBD2 (6 bases). V was shortened by 3 bases and J by 2 bases, with 10 bases between the two germline ends. The CDR3 covers 14 residues. Per germline, CDR1 LNHDA and CDR2 SQIVND (reference sequence). This CDR3 reads CASSMFAGQETQYF. The CDR3 coding sequence is TGTGCCAGTAGTATGTTCGCGGGACAAGAGACCCAGTACTTC.

This clonotype was recorded many times. The chain combines TRBV6-5 with TRBJ1-5; D is unresolved. With 0 bases removed from V and 9 bases from J, the gap between germline ends came to 15 bases. The CDR3 consists of 15 residues. Germline V gene sequence: CDR1 MNHEY, CDR2 SVGAGI. CDR3 in DNA: TGTGCCAGCAGTTACTCGAGTGTGGGGTCGGTGCCCCAGCATTTT. Its translation is CASSYSSVGSVPQHF.

V and J are TRBV3-1 and TRBJ2-5; tentative D call: TRBD2 (6 bases). Trimming shortened V by 4 bases and J by 1 base, and 10 bases separated the two germline ends. The CDR3 has 14 residues. Germline lookup yields CDR1 LGHDT and CDR2 YNNKEL (reference sequence). The CDR3 reads CASSLVGLQETQYF. CDR3 nucleotides: TGTGCCAGCAGCCTCGTGGGACTCCAAGAGACCCAGTACTTC.

This clonotype occurred many times. The V call is TRBV19, the J call TRBJ2-7; no firm D call. The CDR3 contains 17 residues. Germline assignment: CDR1 LNHDA and CDR2 SQIVND (reference sequence). Trimming stripped 5 bases from V and 0 bases from J, with 20 bases between. The CDR3 spells CASSSPMAAPSSYEQYF. The CDR3, as DNA: TGTGCCAGTAGTTCTCCGATGGCAGCGCCTAGCTCCTACGAGCAGTACTTC.

This clonotype was observed at least ten times. As DNA, the CDR3 is TGTGCCAGCAGTAGACAGGGGTACACCGGGGAGCTGTTTTTT. Translated, it gives CASSRQGYTGELFF. J is TRBJ2-2 and V is TRBV2, with 8 bases matching TRBD1. The J segment lost 3 bases and the V segment lost 5 bases, leaving 2 bases of the junction unmatched. The CDR3 is 14 residues long. CDR1 and CDR2 (germline): SNHLY, FYNNEI.

This clonotype came up many times. J is TRBJ2-6 and V is TRBV11-2; D gene ambiguous. V was pared by 5 bases and J by 5 bases, with 7 bases between. Germline assignment: CDR1 SGHAT and CDR2 FQNNGV. CDR3 length equals 13 residues. The CDR3 DNA reads TGTGCCAGCAGCCCCGGCTGGGCCAACGTCCTGACTTTC. Encoded protein: CASSPGWANVLTF. Full variable domain (remainder filled in from reference TRBV11-2 and TRBJ2-6): EAGVAQSPRYKIIEKRQSVAFWCNPISGHATLYWYQQILGQGPKLLIQFQNNGVVDDSQLPKDRFSAERLKGVDSTLKIQPAKLEDSAVYLCASSPGWANVLTFGAGSRLTVL.

In this sample, this clonotype turned up a few times. The rearrangement links TRBV6-1 to TRBJ2-5; TRBD1 matches at 7 bases. Germline V lookup: CDR1 MNHNS, CDR2 SASEGT. This CDR3 has 17 amino acids. J lost 5 bases, V lost 7 bases, and 19 bases had no gene match. The CDR3 region has the DNA TGTGCCAGCAACCACTCCCCCCGACAGGGATTGAAGGAGACCCAGTACTTC. Amino acid sequence: CASNHSPRQGLKETQYF.

The chain combines TRBV5-6 with TRBJ1-1; 8 bases fit TRBD1. The germline V gene encodes CDR1 SGHDT and CDR2 YYEEEE. V was clipped by 4 bases and J by 3 bases; unmatched bases: 8. The length of the CDR3 is 15 residues. The CDR3 bases are TGTGCCAGCAGCAAAGGACAGGGTGGGGACACTGAAGCTTTCTTT. It translates to CASSKGQGGDTEAFF. Full variable domain (rest looked up from reference TRBV5-6 and TRBJ1-1): DAGVTQSPTHLIKTRGQQVTLRCSPKSGHDTVSWYQQALGQGPQFIFQYYEEEERQRGNFPDRFSGHQFPNYSSELNVNALLLGDSALYLCASSKGQGGDTEAFFGQGTRLTVV.

This clonotype was seen many times. The chain carries TRBV2 and TRBJ1-2; a weak D match, TRBD1 (6 bases). The CDR3 runs 12 residues. Germline V gene lookup returns CDR1 SNHLY and CDR2 FYNNEI. The germline V and J ends were trimmed by 11 bases and 4 bases, with 14 bases remaining between them. The CDR3 nucleotides are TGTGCCTCATCGGACAGCCGCTATGGCTACACCTTC. It encodes CASSDSRYGYTF.

This clonotype was picked up many times. V usage is TRBV30 and J usage is TRBJ2-4, with TRBD2 as a possible D gene (6 bases). The V end was cut by 5 bases, the J end by 1 base, with 18 bases between. Germline CDR1 reads GTSNPN; CDR2 reads SVGIG (reference sequence). The CDR3 consists of 16 residues. The CDR3 DNA reads TGTGCCTGGCGGGGGAAGGAGGAGGCGGCCAAAAACATTCAGTACTTC. Amino acid sequence: CAWRGKEEAAKNIQYF.

This clonotype was found many times. This chain uses TRBV5-6 with TRBJ2-5; a weak D match, TRBD1 (6 bases). Trimming took 2 bases from V and 2 from J, leaving 7 bases between them. This CDR3 has 13 amino acids. The germline CDR1 and CDR2 sequences are SGHDT and YYEEEE. The CDR3 region is CASSFDRQETQYF. Here the CDR3 DNA reads TGTGCCAGCAGCTTTGACAGGCAAGAGACCCAGTACTTC.

This clonotype was counted many times. The rearrangement joins TRBV6-5 to TRBJ1-5; D unclear. From germline, CDR1 is MNHEY and CDR2 SVGAGI. CDR3 length: 14 amino acids. Deletions cut 4 bases from V and 4 bases from J, with 11 bases between. In DNA, the CDR3 is TGTGCCAGCAGTTCGGCAGCTGGAAATCAGCCCCAGCATTTT. Translation: CASSSAAGNQPQHF.

On this clonotype: An end of the junction does not agree with germline; a read error may underlie this. This sequence joins TRBV7-3 and TRBJ1-1, with D perhaps TRBD1 (6 bases). The CDR3 sequence is 14 residues long. Germline CDR1 is SGHTA and CDR2 is FQGTGA. CDR3 region: CASSLQGPNSEAFF. The DNA for the CDR3 is TGTGCCAGCAGCTTACAGGGGCCCAACAGTGAAGCTTTCTTT. The variable domain in full, completed from reference TRBV7-3 and TRBJ1-1, reads GAGVSQTPSNKVTEKGKYVELRCDPISGHTALYWYRQSLGQGPEFLIYFQGTGAADDSGLPNDRFFAVRPEGSVSTLKIQRTERGDSAVYLCASSLQGPNSEAFFGQGTRLTVV.